The 9 T cell receptor beta chains presented below share a single source sample, sequenced in a study of T cell responses to AZD1222 COVID-19 vaccine. The table came from immunoSEQ multiplex PCR; TCRdb's copy has only in-frame clones and leaves some out. The sample has under 150,000 clones; roughly nine tenths are singletons. The source material was peripheral blood, sampled 28 days after the second AZD1222 dose. These TCRs come from an adult who received the AZD1222 COVID-19 vaccine.

This clone was counted a single time. This chain connects TRBV7-8 to TRBJ2-7; possible D gene TRBD1, 5 bases. The germline V and J ends were trimmed by 0 bases and 2 bases, with 11 bases remaining between them. Germline-derived CDR1 and CDR2 are SGHVS and FQNEAQ. This CDR3 is built from 15 residues. The CDR3: CASSLAKGSTYEQYF. CDR3 nucleotide sequence: TGTGCCAGCAGCTTAGCAAAGGGGTCGACCTACGAGCAGTACTTC.

The V and J genes are TRBV7-3 and TRBJ2-3, with TRBD1 matching 8 bases. The J segment lost 3 bases and the V segment lost 5 bases, leaving 4 bases of the junction unmatched. Germline V gene lookup returns CDR1 SGHTA and CDR2 FQGTGA. The CDR3 is made up of 14 amino acids. The CDR3 DNA is TGTGCCAGCAGCAGGACAGGGCAAACAGATACGCAGTATTTT. It is translated as CASSRTGQTDTQYF.

This clone was detected once. This chain links TRBV30 with TRBJ1-3; the match to TRBD1 covers 10 bases. The CDR3 consists of 14 residues. Germline V gene data show CDR1 as GTSNPN and CDR2 as SVGIG (reference sequence). V was pared by 5 bases and J by 2 bases, with 3 bases of the junction left unmatched. As DNA, the CDR3 is TGTGCCTGGGAAGGGACAGGGGCTGGAAACACCATATATTTT. Residues: CAWEGTGAGNTIYF.

The CDR3 loop reads CASSTGRTSYEQYF. CDR3 DNA: TGTGCCAGTAGTACGGGCAGGACCTCCTACGAGCAGTACTTC. The V and J genes are TRBV19 and TRBJ2-7; no reliable D call. The CDR3 spans 14 residues. Germline values: CDR1 LNHDA, CDR2 SQIVND (reference sequence). Trimming took 4 bases from V and 0 from J, leaving 10 bases between them.

The chain uses TRBV7-3 and TRBJ2-6, with D perhaps TRBD2 (5 bases). The CDR3 loop spans 16 amino acids. Trimming pared 3 bases from V and 0 bases from J, leaving 9 bases between. Germline V gene lookup returns CDR1 SGHTA and CDR2 FQGTGA. This CDR3 reads CASSLTGNSGANVLTF. In DNA, the CDR3 is TGTGCCAGCAGCTTGACCGGGAACTCTGGGGCCAACGTCCTGACTTTC.

This chain links TRBV6-2 or TRBV6-3 with TRBJ2-7; D is perhaps TRBD1 or TRBD2 (6 bases each). V was clipped by 4 bases and J by 6 bases, with 19 bases between them. The germline V gene encodes CDR1 MNHEY and CDR2 SVGEGT. The CDR3 contains 15 residues. CDR3 in amino acids: CASSSQGGLGGEQYV. The CDR3 DNA reads TGTGCCAGCAGTTCCCAAGGGGGGCTAGGGGGCGAGCAGTACGTC.

The chain joins TRBV28 to TRBJ2-7, with 8 bases lining up with TRBD2. V lost 3 bases to trimming and J lost 0 bases; unmatched junction nucleotides: 7. CDR1 is MDHEN and CDR2 is SYDVKM in the germline V gene. The CDR3 length is 16 residues. In nucleotides, the CDR3 is TGTGCCAGCAGTTTCTCACTAGCGGAGACCTCCTACGAGCAGTACTTC. As protein: CASSFSLAETSYEQYF.

This clone was observed a few times. This sequence joins TRBV5-1 and TRBJ2-3; possible D gene TRBD2, 5 bases. CDR1 is SGHRS and CDR2 is YFSETQ in the germline V gene. Trimming left V 2 bases short and J 2 bases short, with 15 bases between. CDR3 length: 16 amino acids. In DNA, the CDR3 is TGCGCCAGCAGCTTAGAAGAAGGAGGATACACAGATACGCAGTATTTT. This encodes CASSLEEGGYTDTQYF.

This clone occurred once. The rearrangement joins TRBV7-8 to TRBJ2-1, with 9 bases aligning to TRBD2. The CDR3 extends over 18 amino acids. The germline V gene encodes CDR1 SGHVS and CDR2 FQNEAQ. The J segment lost 0 bases and the V segment lost 2 bases, leaving 8 bases of the junction unmatched. The CDR3 here is CASSLMVSGGSSYNEQFF. The CDR3 region has the DNA TGTGCCAGCAGCTTAATGGTTAGCGGGGGAAGCTCCTACAATGAGCAGTTCTTC.